This TCR beta chain is drawn from a study of cytomegalovirus exposure and HLA in healthy donors. This clone has just a few counts. After removal of 0 bases from V and 1 base from J, the junction contained 8 bases not matched to a gene. The CDR3 is made up of 17 amino acids. Looked up from germline, CDR1 is SGHRS and CDR2 is YFSETQ. The PCR contained 60 Vbeta and 13 Jbeta primers. Only in-frame clones appear in the TCRdb table, and some are missing; sequencing was by immunoSEQ multiplex PCR. The table has some 100,000 clones, about 70% seen once. Sequencing was performed on PBMCs. The chain recombines TRBV5-1 with TRBJ2-3; 7 bases line up with TRBD2. The clonotype comes from a woman between 35 and 50 years old in good health and CMV-seronegative. CDR3 sequence (DNA): TGCGCCAGCAGCTTGGCCAGGTGGGAGGGGCGCACAGATACGCAGTATTTT. This encodes CASSLARWEGRTDTQYF.